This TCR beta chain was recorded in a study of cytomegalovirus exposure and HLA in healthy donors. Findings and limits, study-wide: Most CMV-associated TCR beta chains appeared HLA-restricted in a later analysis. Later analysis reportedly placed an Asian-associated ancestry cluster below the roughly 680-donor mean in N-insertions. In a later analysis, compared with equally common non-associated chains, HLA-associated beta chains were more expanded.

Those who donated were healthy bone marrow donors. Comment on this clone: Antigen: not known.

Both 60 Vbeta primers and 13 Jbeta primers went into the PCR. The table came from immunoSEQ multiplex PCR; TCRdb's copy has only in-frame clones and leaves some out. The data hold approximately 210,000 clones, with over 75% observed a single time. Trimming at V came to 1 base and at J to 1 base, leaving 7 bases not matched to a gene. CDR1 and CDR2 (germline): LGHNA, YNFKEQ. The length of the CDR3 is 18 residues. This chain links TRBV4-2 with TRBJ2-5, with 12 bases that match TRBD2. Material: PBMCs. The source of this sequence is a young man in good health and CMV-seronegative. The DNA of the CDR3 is TGTGCCAGCAGCCAAGTAGGTCTAGCGGGGGGGTTCCAAGAGACCCAGTACTTC. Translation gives CASSQVGLAGGFQETQYF.